Below, 28 T cell receptor beta chains from the same sample are listed, as sequenced in a study of CD8+ T cells in alopecia areata. RNA was extracted and reverse transcribed into cDNA as the sequencing template. Method: immunoSEQ multiplex PCR; TCRdb's copy keeps in-frame clones and lacks some. The table shows 140,000 to 150,000 clones, with more than 75% occurring only once. The sample was CD8+ T cells sorted from blood, taken at week 0. These receptors were collected from a human donor with alopecia areata.

This clone came up a few times. The V gene is TRBV7-9, the J gene TRBJ2-3; perhaps TRBD1 as D (6 bases). V was shortened by 6 bases and J by 0 bases, with 7 bases between the two germline ends. CDR3 size: 13 residues. Germline CDR1 and CDR2: SEHNR and FQNEAQ (reference sequence). CDR3 sequence: CASRGASTDTQYF. The CDR3 region has the DNA TGTGCCAGCAGGGGGGCTAGCACAGATACGCAGTATTTT. Based on the CDR3 plus reference TRBV7-9 and TRBJ2-3, the full variable domain is DTGVSQNPRHKITKRGQNVTFRCDPISEHNRLYWYRQTLGQGPEFLTYFQNEAQLEKSRLLSDRFSAERPKGSFSTLEIQRTEQGDSAMYLCASRGASTDTQYFGPGTRLTVL.

Turning to this clone: One end of the junction does not line up with germline, which may come from a read error. CDR3 in amino acids: CASSLPGF. CDR3 coding DNA: TGTGCCAGCAGCTTACCGGGCTTC. The chain employs TRBV11-3 and TRBJ2-7; the D is unclear. This CDR3 has 8 amino acids. The V gene's germline CDR1 is SGHNT and CDR2 YENEEA.

The V gene is TRBV7-2, the J gene TRBJ2-7; 7 bases line up with TRBD1. The V and J ends lost 1 base and 6 bases, in that order; junction bases with no gene match: 6. Germline CDR1 and CDR2: SGHTA and FQGNSA. This CDR3 region has 14 residues. The CDR3: CASSLGQGSAEQYF. The CDR3 coding sequence is TGTGCCAGCAGCTTAGGACAGGGTAGCGCCGAGCAGTACTTC. Full variable domain (missing parts from reference TRBV7-2 and TRBJ2-7): GAGVSQSPSNKVTEKGKDVELRCDPISGHTALYWYRQSLGQGLEFLIYFQGNSAPDKSGLPSDRFSAERTGGSVSTLTIQRTQQEDSAVYLCASSLGQGSAEQYFGPGTRLTVT.

The gene calls are TRBV5-1 and TRBJ2-5, with 7 positions matching TRBD1. Germline CDR1 is SGHRS and CDR2 is YFSETQ. V shed 1 base and J 2 bases; nucleotides not matched to a gene: 5. This CDR3 has 15 residues. The CDR3 bases are TGCGCCAGCAGCTTGCGCCGGGACAGACAAGAGACCCAGTACTTC. It encodes CASSLRRDRQETQYF.

The chain has TRBV16 and TRBJ1-1; D unclear. V was trimmed by 4 bases and J by 6 bases, leaving 12 bases between them. The CDR3 has 13 amino acids. The germline gives CDR1 KGHSY, CDR2 FQNENV. CDR3 DNA: TGTGCCAGCAGCCCGATTCCCGGGTCTGAAGCTTTCTTT. This codes for CASSPIPGSEAFF.

The rearrangement uses TRBV7-6 and TRBJ2-1; D gene unclear. Germline V gene sequence: CDR1 SGHVS, CDR2 FNYEAQ. This CDR3 is built from 15 residues. The V end was cut by 4 bases, the J end by 3 bases, with 13 bases between. This CDR3 is CASSSFRGYYNEQFF. The CDR3 bases are TGTGCCAGCAGCTCCTTCCGAGGATACTACAATGAGCAGTTCTTC.

This clone was seen a handful of times. The rearrangement uses TRBV6-5 and TRBJ2-3; D is perhaps TRBD2 (7 bases). CDR3 length equals 12 residues. Trimming removed 8 bases at V and 5 bases at J, with 11 bases between. Germline CDR1 and CDR2: MNHEY and SVGAGI. The CDR3, as DNA: TGTGCCAGCGGGGGCGGGGGAGATACGCAGTATTTT. It codes for CASGGGGDTQYF.

V and J are TRBV19 and TRBJ2-7, with 9 bases aligning to TRBD1. The length of the CDR3 is 12 residues. Germline assignment: CDR1 LNHDA and CDR2 SQIVND (reference sequence). Trimming at V came to 6 bases and at J to 3 bases, leaving 0 bases not matched to a gene. CDR3 in amino acids: CASRDRGYEQYF. In nucleotides, the CDR3 is TGTGCCAGTAGGGACAGGGGCTACGAGCAGTACTTC.

V gene TRBV27 combines with J gene TRBJ2-1; no definite D call. CDR1 is MNHEY, CDR2 SMNVEV, per germline (reference sequence). V was pared by 1 base and J by 7 bases, with 5 bases between. There are 12 residues in the CDR3. The CDR3 loop reads CASSLYGNEQFF. CDR3 sequence (DNA): TGTGCCAGCAGTTTATACGGAAATGAGCAGTTCTTC.

The chain links TRBV6-5 to TRBJ2-7; 10 bases agree with TRBD1. Germline V lookup: CDR1 MNHEY, CDR2 SVGAGI. This CDR3 has 16 amino acids. V was pared by 2 bases and J by 5 bases, with 9 bases of the junction left unmatched. DNA for the CDR3: TGTGCCAGCAGTTACCCTTCGGACAGGGGGGTCGACGAGCAGTACTTC. This codes for CASSYPSDRGVDEQYF.

The DNA of the CDR3 is TGTGCCAGCAGTCGCCTGACAGTCTCTTCCTACGAGCAGTACTTC. Its protein product is CASSRLTVSSYEQYF. The rearrangement links TRBV7-9 to TRBJ2-7; tentative D call: TRBD1 (5 bases). This CDR3 is 15 amino acids long. Between the trimmed V and J ends, which lost 6 bases and 1 base, there was a span of 16 bases. The germline CDR1 and CDR2 sequences are SEHNR and FQNEAQ (reference sequence).

J is TRBJ2-7 and V is TRBV9; D gene uncertain. CDR1 and CDR2 (germline): SGDLS, YYNGEE. This CDR3 region has 12 residues. V was trimmed by 0 bases and J by 7 bases, leaving 8 bases between them. CDR3: CASSVGMGEQYF. The CDR3 nucleotides read TGTGCCAGCAGCGTAGGAATGGGGGAGCAGTACTTC.

The V gene is TRBV29-1, the J gene TRBJ2-3; no firm D call. The V end lost 6 bases, the J end lost 3 bases, and 13 bases lay between the germline ends. Germline-derived CDR1 and CDR2 are SQVTM and ANQGSEA. The CDR3 runs to 13 residues. The CDR3 loop is CSVRTTRTDTQYF. The CDR3 DNA follows: TGCAGCGTCCGAACGACAAGAACAGATACGCAGTATTTT.

V gene TRBV6-6 combines with J gene TRBJ2-2; D unclear. The V end lost 2 bases, the J end lost 5 bases, and 6 bases lay between the germline ends. Germline loops: CDR1 MNHNY, CDR2 SVGAGI (reference sequence). The CDR3 is 13 amino acids. The CDR3 coding sequence is TGTGCCAGCAGTTACGTAGGGACCGGGGAGCTGTTTTTT. Residues: CASSYVGTGELFF.

This chain joins TRBV5-1 and TRBJ2-1; D is unclear. Germline CDR1 reads SGHRS; CDR2 reads YFSETQ. With 0 bases removed from V and 6 bases from J, the gap between germline ends came to 7 bases. CDR3 size: 13 residues. Here the CDR3 DNA reads TGCGCCAGCAGCTTGGTTACCGGCAATGAGCAGTTCTTC. Translating gives CASSLVTGNEQFF.

This chain connects TRBV7-9 to TRBJ2-1; the D is unclear. The V gene's germline CDR1 is SEHNR and CDR2 FQNEAQ (reference sequence). The CDR3 covers 12 residues. Trimming removed 8 bases from V and 4 bases from J, with 9 bases in between. The CDR3 DNA reads TGTGCCAGCGTCTCTATATACAATGAGCAGTTCTTC. As protein: CASVSIYNEQFF.

The V and J genes are TRBV5-4 and TRBJ2-7; 8 bases agree with TRBD1. The ends lost 0 bases at V and 3 bases at J; junction bases unmatched: 5. CDR1 SGHNT and CDR2 YYREEE come from the germline V gene (reference sequence). This CDR3 spans 15 amino acids. The CDR3 nucleotides read TGTGCCAGCAGCTTGGAACTCGGACAGGGCTACGAGCAGTACTTC. Protein: CASSLELGQGYEQYF.

The V call is TRBV25-1, the J call TRBJ2-2; D perhaps matches TRBD2 (6 bases). With 3 bases removed from V and 8 bases from J, the gap between germline ends came to 16 bases. Germline V gene lookup returns CDR1 MGHDK and CDR2 SYGVNS. CDR3 length: 15 amino acids. The CDR3 DNA sequence: TGTGCCAGCAGTGACAAAACCGGAGGGTTGGGGGAGCTGTTTTTT. Translating gives CASSDKTGGLGELFF. The full variable domain, rest sourced from reference TRBV25-1 and TRBJ2-2, is EADIYQTPRYLVIGTGKKITLECSQTMGHDKMYWYQQDPGMELHLIHYSYGVNSTEKGDLSSESTVSRIRTEHFPLTLESARPSHTSQYLCASSDKTGGLGELFFGEGSRLTVL.

The V call is TRBV7-9, the J call TRBJ1-1, with 7 nucleotides matching TRBD1. After removal of 1 base from V and 1 base from J, the junction contained 3 bases not matched to a gene. Germline CDR1 is SEHNR and CDR2 is FQNEAQ (reference sequence). There are 15 residues in the CDR3. The CDR3 DNA reads TGTGCCAGCAGCTTAGTCGCAGGGGGGAACACTGAAGCTTTCTTT. Protein product: CASSLVAGGNTEAFF.

This clone occurred once. The chain links TRBV29-1 to TRBJ2-2, with D possibly TRBD1 on 6 matching bases. The germline V and J ends were trimmed by 5 bases and 4 bases, with 11 bases remaining between them. The CDR3 is 13 amino acids. Per germline, CDR1 SQVTM and CDR2 ANQGSEA. CDR3 sequence: CSVRSGATGELFF. The CDR3 DNA is TGCAGCGTTCGATCAGGGGCCACCGGGGAGCTGTTTTTT.

The chain recombines TRBV27 with TRBJ2-1; D ambiguous. Deletions cut 5 bases from V and 4 bases from J, with 15 bases between. The CDR3 is made up of 15 amino acids. Germline values: CDR1 MNHEY, CDR2 SMNVEV (reference sequence). CDR3 sequence (DNA): TGTGCCAGCAGTCCATCTGGCGTAGTTTACAATGAGCAGTTCTTC. Its translation: CASSPSGVVYNEQFF.

This chain uses TRBV19 with TRBJ2-1, with D perhaps matching TRBD2 (6 bases). Germline CDR1 and CDR2: LNHDA and SQIVND (reference sequence). V was pared by 3 bases and J by 8 bases, with 17 bases between. This CDR3 contains 15 residues. The CDR3 spells CASSILPGRDYEQFF. The CDR3 nucleotides are TGTGCCAGTAGTATTCTTCCGGGCAGGGACTATGAGCAGTTCTTC.

J is TRBJ2-2 and V is TRBV7-9, with D maybe TRBD2 (6 bases). The length of the CDR3 is 16 residues. In germline, CDR1 is SEHNR, CDR2 FQNEAQ (reference sequence). Trimming took off 1 base at V and 0 bases at J, with 9 bases between the two ends. The CDR3 here is CASSLVLAANTGELFF. The CDR3 bases are TGTGCCAGCAGCTTAGTTTTAGCGGCGAACACCGGGGAGCTGTTTTTT.

The V and J genes are TRBV6-1 and TRBJ2-7; TRBD2 agrees at 8 bases. The V gene's germline CDR1 is MNHNS and CDR2 SASEGT. Trimming took 5 bases from V and 3 from J; bases not matched to a gene: 3. The CDR3 covers 13 residues. CDR3 in DNA: TGTGCCAGCAGTAGCGGGAGTGTCTACGAGCAGTACTTC. Amino acid sequence: CASSSGSVYEQYF.

The gene calls are TRBV11-2 and TRBJ2-2; D might be TRBD2 (5 bases). Trimming pared 10 bases from V and 2 bases from J, leaving 14 bases between. This CDR3 has 14 amino acids. The germline CDR1 and CDR2 sequences are SGHAT and FQNNGV. The chain's CDR3 is CAKTDDYNTGELFF. The CDR3 DNA reads as TGTGCCAAGACGGACGACTATAACACCGGGGAGCTGTTTTTT.

A few counts support this clone. The gene calls are TRBV4-1 and TRBJ2-1; D is perhaps TRBD1 or TRBD2 (6 bases each). CDR3 length: 13 residues. Per the germline V gene, CDR1 is MGHRA and CDR2 is YSYEKL. V was trimmed by 1 base and J by 10 bases, leaving 11 bases between them. The CDR3 DNA follows: TGCGCCAGCAGCCAAGCGGGGGCGGTCGAGCAGTTCTTC. Amino acids: CASSQAGAVEQFF.

This chain connects TRBV4-1 to TRBJ2-1; 7 nucleotides align to TRBD2. V lost 0 bases, J lost 5 bases, and 7 bases stayed unmatched. The germline V gene has CDR1 MGHRA and CDR2 YSYEKL. The CDR3 contains 16 residues. Written as DNA, the CDR3 is TGCGCCAGCAGCCAAGATCGCGGGGGAGGCCACAATGAGCAGTTCTTC. Encoded protein: CASSQDRGGGHNEQFF.

The chain combines TRBV29-1 with TRBJ1-1; D is undetermined. Trimming pared 3 bases from V and 8 bases from J, leaving 10 bases between. Germline V CDR1 and CDR2: SQVTM, ANQGSEA. The CDR3 is made up of 11 amino acids. As DNA, the CDR3 is TGCAGCGTTGAGTTTGACCGCGAAGCTTTCTTT. This encodes CSVEFDREAFF. Complete variable domain (other parts from reference TRBV29-1 and TRBJ1-1): SAVISQKPSRDICQRGTSLTIQCQVDSQVTMMFWYRQQPGQSLTLIATANQGSEATYESGFVIDKFPISRPNLTFSTLTVSNMSPEDSSIYLCSVEFDREAFFGQGTRLTVV.